The rows below give T cell receptor beta chains drawn from one sample of a study of OX40 agonist ivuxolimab in advanced cancers. Generated by immunoSEQ multiplex PCR, the TCRdb table keeps only in-frame clones and is missing some. The table has around 61,000 clones, roughly 90% seen once; the top ten hold approximately 20%. Sequenced material: CD4+ or CD8+ T cells sorted from blood, taken in a trial of the OX40 agonist ivuxolimab. These receptors all stem from an adult with an advanced solid tumor such as melanoma, head and neck, liver or kidney cancer. The CDR3 runs from the conserved cysteine through the conserved F or W. A D gene is named only where the DNA matches it firmly. Expanded clones get a size class; other rows say once, few or many, or leave the size out.

NA NA TRBJ2-3 TRBV1 CTSSGHPSGSTDTQYF TGCACCAGCAGCGGTCACCCTAGCGGATCCACAGATACGCAGTATTTT
NA NA TRBJ1-6 TRBV7-9 CASSSGGSPLHF TGTGCCAGCAGCTCGGGGGGCTCACCCCTCCACTTT
few NA TRBJ1-5 TRBV19 CASSDIGGMGNQPQHF TGTGCCAGTAGTGATATCGGGGGAATGGGCAATCAGCCCCAGCATTTT
NA NA TRBJ2-2 TRBV27 CASSLAGPGELFF TGTGCCAGCAGTTTAGCAGGGCCCGGGGAGCTGTTTTTT
NA NA TRBJ1-1 TRBV9 CASSGHLINTEAFF TGTGCCAGCAGCGGCCACTTGATAAACACTGAAGCTTTCTTT
once NA TRBJ1-4 TRBV28 CASNKPQGEKLFF TGTGCCAGCAACAAACCTCAGGGGGAAAAACTGTTTTTT
NA TRBD1 TRBJ1-6 TRBV7-8 CASSSNRAGGSSPLHF TGTGCCAGCAGCTCGAATCGGGCAGGGGGCAGTTCACCCCTCCACTTT
NA NA TRBJ2-3 TRBV13 CASSFSLLTDTQYF TGTGCCAGCAGCTTCTCACTCCTAACAGATACGCAGTATTTT
NA NA TRBJ2-4 TRBV7-2 CASSILGGRNIQYF TGTGCCAGCAGCATCTTAGGGGGGAGGAACATTCAGTACTTC
NA NA TRBJ2-3 TRBV4-3 CASSQVFSDTQYF TGCGCCAGCAGCCAAGTTTTCTCAGATACGCAGTATTTT
NA NA TRBJ2-1 TRBV6-5 CASSYPRISGRSEQFF TGTGCCAGCAGTTACCCTCGAATCTCCGGAAGGAGTGAGCAGTTCTTC
NA TRBD1 TRBJ1-5 TRBV6-5 CASSKTGVSNQPQHF TGTGCCAGCAGTAAAACAGGGGTGAGCAATCAGCCCCAGCATTTT
NA NA TRBJ1-6 TRBV6-5 CASTPASDNSPLHF TGTGCCAGCACCCCGGCGAGTGATAATTCACCCCTCCACTTT
NA NA TRBJ1-4 TRBV19 CASSIQGSTNEKLFF TGTGCCAGTAGTATCCAGGGATCAACTAATGAAAAACTGTTTTTT
NA TRBD2 TRBJ2-3 TRBV6-1 CATTWGAGGTDTQYF TGTGCCACCACTTGGGGGGCGGGAGGTACAGATACGCAGTATTTT
NA NA TRBJ1-5 TRBV23-1 CASRYRAGQPQHF TGCGCCAGCAGATACAGGGCAGGACAGCCCCAGCATTTT
NA NA TRBJ1-3 TRBV28 CASMPGGNTIYF TGTGCCAGCATGCCGGGGGGAAACACCATATATTTT
NA NA TRBJ1-2 TRBV6-6 CASTDPGRVYGYTF TGTGCCAGCACTGACCCGGGGCGTGTCTATGGCTACACCTTC